Listed here is a single T cell receptor (beta chain). Its antigen is as yet unknown. Via MiXCR, TCRdb re-called the PCR reads. The sample consists of about 22,000 clones, 13% to 15% of them appearing once. This sample was included in a study of metastatic and nonmetastatic thyroid tumors. Study-level results: Significantly greater TCR beta diversity was reportedly found in malignant thyroid tumors than in benign nodules (in blood and tumor).

None of the patients had undergone any treatment ahead of thyroid surgery. Germline lookup yields CDR1 SGHDT and CDR2 YYEEEE. Trimming removed 4 bases from V and 3 bases from J, with 21 bases in between. This CDR3 comprises 17 residues. What was sequenced was tumor tissue. The sequence was obtained from a female donor with papillary thyroid cancer or a benign thyroid nodule (not recorded which). Some clones in this sample may be carry-over from other donors' samples. This chain uses TRBV5-6 with TRBJ2-3; TRBD2 might be the D (6 bases). The CDR3 region has the DNA TGTGCCAGCAGCCCGTTGGGCGGGACCACCCGGACAGATACGCAGTATTTT. Its protein is CASSPLGGTTRTDTQYF.